This TCR beta chain appears in the sequencing data of a study of neurological immune-mediated disorders. About the study: Disease course was recorded as relapsing-remitting for some 31 and secondary progressive for about 8.5% of the 34 multiple sclerosis patients.

5'RACE with 10-nucleotide random UMIs produced the cDNA. TCRdb itself ran the 5' RACE reads through MiXCR, one entry per CDR3 protein. The data hold approximately 44,000 distinct CDR3 sequences, with approximately 5.8% observed a single time. The CDR3 has 16 amino acids. With 2 bases removed from V and 2 bases from J, the gap between germline ends came to 15 bases. Germline lookup yields CDR1 MNHEY and CDR2 SVGEGT. This sequence originates from a woman aged 18-29 years with multiple sclerosis. This chain links TRBV6-2 or TRBV6-3 with TRBJ1-2; no reliable D call. Sequences were obtained from CD4+ T cells from blood. CDR3 DNA sequence: TGTGCCAGCAGTTACGAAGTGTTTTTGGAGAACTATGGCTACACCTTC. Protein sequence: CASSYEVFLENYGYTF.